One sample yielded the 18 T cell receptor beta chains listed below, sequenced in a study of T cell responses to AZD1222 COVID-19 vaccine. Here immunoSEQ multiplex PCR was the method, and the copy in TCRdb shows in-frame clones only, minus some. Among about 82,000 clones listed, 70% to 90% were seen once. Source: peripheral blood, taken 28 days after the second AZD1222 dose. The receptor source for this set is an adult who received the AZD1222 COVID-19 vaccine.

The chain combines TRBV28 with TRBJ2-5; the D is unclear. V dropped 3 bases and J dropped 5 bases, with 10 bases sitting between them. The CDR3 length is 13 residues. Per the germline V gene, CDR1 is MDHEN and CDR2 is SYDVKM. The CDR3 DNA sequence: TGTGCCAGCAGTTTGCCCAGGACCGAGACCCAGTACTTC. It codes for CASSLPRTETQYF.

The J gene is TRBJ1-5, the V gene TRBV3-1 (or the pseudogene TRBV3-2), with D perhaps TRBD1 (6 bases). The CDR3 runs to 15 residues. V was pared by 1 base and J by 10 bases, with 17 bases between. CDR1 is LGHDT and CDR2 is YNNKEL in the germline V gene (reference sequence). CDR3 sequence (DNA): TGTGCCAGCAGCCAAGGGGAAGGGGGATCATACCCCCAGCATTTT. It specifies CASSQGEGGSYPQHF.

The CDR3 loop reads CASRETVRANQPQHF. CDR3 nucleotide sequence: TGTGCCAGCAGAGAGACCGTGAGAGCAAATCAGCCCCAGCATTTT. This chain joins TRBV6-5 and TRBJ1-5; no reliable D call. CDR1 is MNHEY and CDR2 is SVGAGI in the germline V gene. The CDR3 consists of 15 residues. V was pared by 6 bases and J by 4 bases, with 16 bases between.

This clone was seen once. CDR3 sequence reads: CATATGGTQYF. In DNA form, the CDR3 reads TGTGCCACTGCAACCGGCGGGACCCAGTACTTC. This sequence joins TRBV19 and TRBJ2-5; D remains unclear. The V and J ends lost 10 bases and 7 bases respectively, with 13 bases between them. This CDR3 contains 11 residues. Germline V CDR1 and CDR2: LNHDA, SQIVND (reference sequence).

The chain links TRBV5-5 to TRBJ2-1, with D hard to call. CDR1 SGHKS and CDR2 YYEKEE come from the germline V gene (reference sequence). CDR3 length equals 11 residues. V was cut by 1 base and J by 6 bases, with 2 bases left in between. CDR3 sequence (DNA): TGTGCCAGCAGCTTGCTCAATGAGCAGTTCTTC. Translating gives CASSLLNEQFF. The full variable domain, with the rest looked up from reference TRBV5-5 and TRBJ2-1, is DAGVTQSPTHLIKTRGQQVTLRCSPISGHKSVSWYQQVLGQGPQFIFQYYEKEERGRGNFPDRFSARQFPNYSSELNVNALLLGDSALYLCASSLLNEQFFGPGTRLTVL.

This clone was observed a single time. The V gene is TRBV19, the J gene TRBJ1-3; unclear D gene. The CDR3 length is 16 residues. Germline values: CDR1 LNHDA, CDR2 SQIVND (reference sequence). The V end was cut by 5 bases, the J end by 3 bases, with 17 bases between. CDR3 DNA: TGTGCCAGTAGTGCTACAGCGAACCAGTTTGGAAACACCATATATTTT. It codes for CASSATANQFGNTIYF.

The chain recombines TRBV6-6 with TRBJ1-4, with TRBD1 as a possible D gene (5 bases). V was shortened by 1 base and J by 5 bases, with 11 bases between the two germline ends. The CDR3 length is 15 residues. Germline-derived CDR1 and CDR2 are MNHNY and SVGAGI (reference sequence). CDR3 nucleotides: TGTGCCAGCAGTTACTTGGGGACCGACAATGAAAAACTGTTTTTT. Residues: CASSYLGTDNEKLFF.

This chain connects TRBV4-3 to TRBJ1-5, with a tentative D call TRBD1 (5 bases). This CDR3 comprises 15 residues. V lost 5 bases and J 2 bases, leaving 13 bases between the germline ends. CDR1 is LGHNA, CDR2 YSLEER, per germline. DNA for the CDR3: TGCGCCAGCAGCGGGACCGCGGATGGCAATCAGCCCCAGCATTTT. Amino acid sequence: CASSGTADGNQPQHF.

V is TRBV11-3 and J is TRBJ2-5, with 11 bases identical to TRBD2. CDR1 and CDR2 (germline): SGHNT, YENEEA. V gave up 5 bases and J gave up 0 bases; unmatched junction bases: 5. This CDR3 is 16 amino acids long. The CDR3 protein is CASSPLAGGDQETQYF. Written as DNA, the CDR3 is TGTGCCAGCAGCCCCTTAGCGGGGGGGGACCAAGAGACCCAGTACTTC.

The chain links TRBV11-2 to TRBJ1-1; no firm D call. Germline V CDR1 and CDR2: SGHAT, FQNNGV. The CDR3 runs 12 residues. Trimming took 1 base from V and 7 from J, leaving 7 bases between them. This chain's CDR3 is CASSLAGYEAFF. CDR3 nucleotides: TGTGCCAGCAGCTTAGCAGGTTATGAAGCTTTCTTT.

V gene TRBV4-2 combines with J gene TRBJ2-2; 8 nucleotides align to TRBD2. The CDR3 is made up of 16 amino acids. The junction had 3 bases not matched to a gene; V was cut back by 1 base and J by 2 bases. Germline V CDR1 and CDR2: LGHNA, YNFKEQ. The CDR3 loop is CASSQVAGGNTGELFF. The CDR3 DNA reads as TGTGCCAGCAGCCAAGTGGCGGGAGGTAACACCGGGGAGCTGTTTTTT.

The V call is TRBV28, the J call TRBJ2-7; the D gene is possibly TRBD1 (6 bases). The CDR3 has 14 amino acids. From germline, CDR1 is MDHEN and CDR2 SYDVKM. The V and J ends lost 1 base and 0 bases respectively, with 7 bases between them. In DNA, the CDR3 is TGTGCCAGCAGTTTATCCAGGGGCTCCTACGAGCAGTACTTC. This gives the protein CASSLSRGSYEQYF.

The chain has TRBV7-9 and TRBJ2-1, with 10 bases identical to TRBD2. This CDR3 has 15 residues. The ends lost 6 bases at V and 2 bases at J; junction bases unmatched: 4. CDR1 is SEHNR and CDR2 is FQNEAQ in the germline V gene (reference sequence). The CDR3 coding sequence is TGTGCCAGCAGTTACGGGACTAGCGCCTACAATGAGCAGTTCTTC. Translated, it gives CASSYGTSAYNEQFF.

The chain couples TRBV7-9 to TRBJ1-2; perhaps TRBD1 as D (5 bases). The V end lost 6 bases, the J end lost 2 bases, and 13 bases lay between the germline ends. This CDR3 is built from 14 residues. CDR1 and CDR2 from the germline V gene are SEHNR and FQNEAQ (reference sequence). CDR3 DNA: TGTGCCAGCAGTCCTACCCGGGACAACTATGGCTACACCTTC. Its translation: CASSPTRDNYGYTF.

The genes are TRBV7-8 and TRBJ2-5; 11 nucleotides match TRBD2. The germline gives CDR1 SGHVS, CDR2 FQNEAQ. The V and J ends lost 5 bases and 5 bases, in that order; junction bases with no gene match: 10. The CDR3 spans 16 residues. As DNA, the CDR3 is TGTGCCAGCAGCCCAACTAGCGGGGGAACGGGTGAGACCCAGTACTTC. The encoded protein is CASSPTSGGTGETQYF.

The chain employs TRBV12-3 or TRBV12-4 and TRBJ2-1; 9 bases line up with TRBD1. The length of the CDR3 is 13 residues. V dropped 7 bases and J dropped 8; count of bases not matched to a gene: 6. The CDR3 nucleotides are TGTGCCAGCACGGGGACAGGGAATGATGAGCAGTTCTTC. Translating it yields CASTGTGNDEQFF.

In DNA form, the CDR3 reads TGTGCCAGCAGCCAAGATGACCTCTCCTATAATTCACCCCTCCACTTT. Amino acid sequence: CASSQDDLSYNSPLHF. This chain connects TRBV3-1 (or the pseudogene TRBV3-2) to TRBJ1-6; no reliable D call. The germline gives CDR1 LGHDT, CDR2 YNNKEL (reference sequence). The V and J ends lost 0 bases and 0 bases respectively, with 6 bases between them. CDR3 length: 16 residues.

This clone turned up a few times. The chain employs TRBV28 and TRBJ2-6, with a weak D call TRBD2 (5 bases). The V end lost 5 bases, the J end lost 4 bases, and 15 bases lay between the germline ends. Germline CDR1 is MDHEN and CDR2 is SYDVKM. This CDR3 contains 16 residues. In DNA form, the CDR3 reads TGTGCCAGCAGTAGCCCTGGGAGCCACGGGGCCAACGTCCTGACTTTC. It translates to CASSSPGSHGANVLTF.